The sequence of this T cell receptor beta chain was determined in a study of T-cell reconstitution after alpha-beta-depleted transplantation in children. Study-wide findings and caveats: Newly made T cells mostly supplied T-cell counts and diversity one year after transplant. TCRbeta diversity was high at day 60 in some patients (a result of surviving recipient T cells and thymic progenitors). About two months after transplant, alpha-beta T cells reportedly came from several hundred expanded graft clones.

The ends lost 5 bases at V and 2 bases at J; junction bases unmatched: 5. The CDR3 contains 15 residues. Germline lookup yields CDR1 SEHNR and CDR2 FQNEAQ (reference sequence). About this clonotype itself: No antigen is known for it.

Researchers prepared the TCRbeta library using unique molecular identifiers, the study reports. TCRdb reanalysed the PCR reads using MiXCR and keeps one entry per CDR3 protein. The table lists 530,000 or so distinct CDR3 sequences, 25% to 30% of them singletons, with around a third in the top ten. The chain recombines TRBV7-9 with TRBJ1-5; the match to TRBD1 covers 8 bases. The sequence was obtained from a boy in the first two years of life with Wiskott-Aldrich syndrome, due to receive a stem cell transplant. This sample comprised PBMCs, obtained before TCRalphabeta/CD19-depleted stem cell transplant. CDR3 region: CASSPTDRGNQPQHF. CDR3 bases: TGTGCCAGCAGCCCCACGGACAGGGGCAATCAGCCCCAGCATTTT.